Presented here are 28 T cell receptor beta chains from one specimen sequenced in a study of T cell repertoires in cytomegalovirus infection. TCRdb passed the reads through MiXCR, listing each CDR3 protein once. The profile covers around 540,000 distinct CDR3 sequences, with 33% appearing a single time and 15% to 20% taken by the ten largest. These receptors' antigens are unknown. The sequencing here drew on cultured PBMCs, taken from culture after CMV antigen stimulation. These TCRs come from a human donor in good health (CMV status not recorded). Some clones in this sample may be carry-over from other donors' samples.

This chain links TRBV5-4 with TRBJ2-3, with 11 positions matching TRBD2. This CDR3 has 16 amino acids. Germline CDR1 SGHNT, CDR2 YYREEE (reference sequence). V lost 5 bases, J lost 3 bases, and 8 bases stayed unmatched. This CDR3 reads CASSLNRLAGTDTQYF. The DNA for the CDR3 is TGTGCCAGCAGTCTTAATCGACTAGCGGGGACAGATACGCAGTATTTT.

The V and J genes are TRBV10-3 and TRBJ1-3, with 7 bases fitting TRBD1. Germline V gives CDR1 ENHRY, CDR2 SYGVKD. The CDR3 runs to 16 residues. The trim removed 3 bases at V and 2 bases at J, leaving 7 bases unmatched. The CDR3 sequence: CAISDPAGTAGNTIYF. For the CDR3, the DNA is TGTGCCATCAGTGACCCGGCCGGGACAGCTGGAAACACCATATATTTT.

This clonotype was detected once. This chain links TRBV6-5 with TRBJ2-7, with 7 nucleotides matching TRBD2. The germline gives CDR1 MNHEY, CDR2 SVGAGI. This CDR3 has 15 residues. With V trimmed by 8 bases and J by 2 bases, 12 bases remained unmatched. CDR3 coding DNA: TGTGCCAGCCGCACGGGGGGTGCGGTAGCCTACGAGCAGTACTTC. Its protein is CASRTGGAVAYEQYF.

The CDR3 sequence: CASSFPQGAVNSPLHF. CDR3 in DNA: TGTGCCAGCAGCTTTCCGCAGGGGGCAGTTAATTCACCCCTCCACTTT. The J gene is TRBJ1-6, the V gene TRBV5-5; 8 nucleotides agree with TRBD1. The germline V gene has CDR1 SGHKS and CDR2 YYEKEE (reference sequence). The V gene end was trimmed by 2 bases and the J gene end by 6 bases; junction bases not matched to a gene: 7. The CDR3 covers 16 residues.

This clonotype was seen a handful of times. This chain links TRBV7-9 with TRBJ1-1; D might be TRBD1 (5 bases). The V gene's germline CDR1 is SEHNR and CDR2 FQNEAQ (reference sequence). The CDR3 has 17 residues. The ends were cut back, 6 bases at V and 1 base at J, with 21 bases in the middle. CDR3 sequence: CASRNTPGTVGNTEAFF. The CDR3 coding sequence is TGTGCCAGCAGAAATACCCCCGGGACTGTGGGGAACACTGAAGCTTTCTTT.

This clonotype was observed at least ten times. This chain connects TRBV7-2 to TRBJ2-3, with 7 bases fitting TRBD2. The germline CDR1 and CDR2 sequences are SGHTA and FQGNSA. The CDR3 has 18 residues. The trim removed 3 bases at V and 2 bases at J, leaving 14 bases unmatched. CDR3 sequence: CASSFPGGLPRDTDTQYF. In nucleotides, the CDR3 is TGTGCCAGCAGCTTCCCGGGGGGACTTCCACGCGACACAGATACGCAGTATTTT.

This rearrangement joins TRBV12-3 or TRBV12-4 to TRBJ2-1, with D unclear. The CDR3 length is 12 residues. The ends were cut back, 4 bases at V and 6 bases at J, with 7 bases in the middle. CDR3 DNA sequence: TGTGCCAGCAGTTCGTGGCGCAATGAGCAGTTCTTC. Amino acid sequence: CASSSWRNEQFF.

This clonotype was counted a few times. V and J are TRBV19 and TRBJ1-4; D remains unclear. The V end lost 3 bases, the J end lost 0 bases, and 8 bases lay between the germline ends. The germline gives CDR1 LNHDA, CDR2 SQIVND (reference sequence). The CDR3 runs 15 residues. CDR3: CASSISPATNEKLFF. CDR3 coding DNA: TGTGCCAGTAGTATCTCCCCAGCAACTAATGAAAAACTGTTTTTT.

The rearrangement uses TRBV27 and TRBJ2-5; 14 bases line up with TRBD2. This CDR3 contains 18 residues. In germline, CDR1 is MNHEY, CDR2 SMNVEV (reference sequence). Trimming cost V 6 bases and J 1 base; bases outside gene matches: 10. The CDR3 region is CASSPYGLAGGLQETQYF. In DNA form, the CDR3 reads TGTGCCAGCAGCCCTTATGGACTAGCGGGAGGACTCCAAGAGACCCAGTACTTC.

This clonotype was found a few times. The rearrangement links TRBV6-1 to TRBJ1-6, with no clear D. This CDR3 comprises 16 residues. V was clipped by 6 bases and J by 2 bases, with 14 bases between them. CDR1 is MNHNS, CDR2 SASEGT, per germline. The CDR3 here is CASRRRDGAYNSPLHF. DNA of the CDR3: TGTGCCAGCAGGCGCCGGGATGGGGCCTATAATTCACCCCTCCACTTT.

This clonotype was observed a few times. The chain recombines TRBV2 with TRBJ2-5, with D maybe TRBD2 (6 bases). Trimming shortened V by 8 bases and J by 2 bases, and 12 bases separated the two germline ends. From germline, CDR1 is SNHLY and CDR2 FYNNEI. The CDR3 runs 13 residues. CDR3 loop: CASVGTGQETQYF. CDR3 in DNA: TGTGCCAGCGTAGGGACTGGTCAAGAGACCCAGTACTTC.

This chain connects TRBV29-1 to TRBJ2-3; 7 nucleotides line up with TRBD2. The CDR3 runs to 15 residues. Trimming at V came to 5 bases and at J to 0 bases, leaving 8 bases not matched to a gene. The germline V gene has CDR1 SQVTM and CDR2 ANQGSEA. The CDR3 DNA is TGCAGCGTTAGTCGGGGGGTCGGAAGCACAGATACGCAGTATTTT. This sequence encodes CSVSRGVGSTDTQYF.

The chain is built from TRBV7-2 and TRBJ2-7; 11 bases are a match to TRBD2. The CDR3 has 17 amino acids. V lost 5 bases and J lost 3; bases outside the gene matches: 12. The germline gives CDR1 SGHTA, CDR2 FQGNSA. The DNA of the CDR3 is TGTGCCAGCAGCCTAACTCACGGACTAGCGGGTCTCTACGAGCAGTACTTC. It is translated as CASSLTHGLAGLYEQYF.

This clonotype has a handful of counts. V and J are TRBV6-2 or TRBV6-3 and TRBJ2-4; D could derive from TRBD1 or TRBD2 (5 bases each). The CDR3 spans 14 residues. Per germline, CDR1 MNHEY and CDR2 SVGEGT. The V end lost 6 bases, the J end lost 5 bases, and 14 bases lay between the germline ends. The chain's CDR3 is CASRAGTGQNIQYF. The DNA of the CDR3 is TGTGCCAGCAGAGCCGGGACGGGGCAAAACATTCAGTACTTC.

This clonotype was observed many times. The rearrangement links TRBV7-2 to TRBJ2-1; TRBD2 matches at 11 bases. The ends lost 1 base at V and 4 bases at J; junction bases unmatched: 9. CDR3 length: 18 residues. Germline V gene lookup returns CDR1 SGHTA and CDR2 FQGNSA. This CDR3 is CASSLGPILAGGYNEQFF. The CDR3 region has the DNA TGTGCCAGCAGCTTAGGGCCCATCTTAGCGGGAGGGTACAATGAGCAGTTCTTC. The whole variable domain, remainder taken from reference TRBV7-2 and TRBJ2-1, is GAGVSQSPSNKVTEKGKDVELRCDPISGHTALYWYRQSLGQGLEFLIYFQGNSAPDKSGLPSDRFSAERTGGSVSTLTIQRTQQEDSAVYLCASSLGPILAGGYNEQFFGPGTRLTVL.

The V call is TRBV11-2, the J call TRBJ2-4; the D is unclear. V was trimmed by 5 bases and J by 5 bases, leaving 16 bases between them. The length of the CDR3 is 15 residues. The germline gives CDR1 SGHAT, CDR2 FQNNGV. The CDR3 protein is CASSPRPGRENIQYF. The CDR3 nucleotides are TGTGCCAGCAGCCCACGCCCGGGCCGAGAAAACATTCAGTACTTC.

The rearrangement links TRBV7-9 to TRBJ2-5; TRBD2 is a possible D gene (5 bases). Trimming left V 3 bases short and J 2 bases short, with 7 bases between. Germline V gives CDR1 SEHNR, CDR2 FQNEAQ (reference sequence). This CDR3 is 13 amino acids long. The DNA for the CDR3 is TGTGCCAGCAGCTTCGGGGAACAAGAGACCCAGTACTTC. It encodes CASSFGEQETQYF.

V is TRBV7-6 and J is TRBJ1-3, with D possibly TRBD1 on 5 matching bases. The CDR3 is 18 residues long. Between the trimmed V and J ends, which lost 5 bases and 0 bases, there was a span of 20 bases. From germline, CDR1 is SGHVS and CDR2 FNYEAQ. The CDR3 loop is CASSHTEWGGLSGNTIYF. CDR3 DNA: TGTGCCAGCAGCCACACGGAGTGGGGCGGCCTCTCTGGAAACACCATATATTTT.

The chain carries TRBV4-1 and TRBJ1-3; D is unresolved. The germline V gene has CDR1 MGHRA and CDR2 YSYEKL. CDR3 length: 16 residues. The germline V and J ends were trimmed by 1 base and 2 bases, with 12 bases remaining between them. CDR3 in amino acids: CASSQVHSSTGNTIYF. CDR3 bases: TGCGCCAGCAGCCAAGTACATTCATCAACTGGAAACACCATATATTTT.

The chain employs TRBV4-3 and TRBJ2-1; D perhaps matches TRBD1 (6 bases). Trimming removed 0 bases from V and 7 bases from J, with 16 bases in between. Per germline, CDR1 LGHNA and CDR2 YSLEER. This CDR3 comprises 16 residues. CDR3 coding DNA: TGCGCCAGCAGCCAAGAAGGCAGGGGAAGGAGGAATGAGCAGTTCTTC. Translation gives CASSQEGRGRRNEQFF.

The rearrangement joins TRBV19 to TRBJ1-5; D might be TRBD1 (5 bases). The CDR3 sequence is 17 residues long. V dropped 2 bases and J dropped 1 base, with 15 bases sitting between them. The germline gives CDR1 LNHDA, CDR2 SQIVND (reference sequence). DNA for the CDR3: TGTGCCAGTAGTATAATTGCGGGGCGCGGGAGCAATCAGCCCCAGCATTTT. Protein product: CASSIIAGRGSNQPQHF.

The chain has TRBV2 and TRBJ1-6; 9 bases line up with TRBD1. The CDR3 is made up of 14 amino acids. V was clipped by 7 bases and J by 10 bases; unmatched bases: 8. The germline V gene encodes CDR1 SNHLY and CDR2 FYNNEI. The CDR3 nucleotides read TGTGCCAGCAACGGACCGGGACAGGGATCACCCCTCCACTTT. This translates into CASNGPGQGSPLHF. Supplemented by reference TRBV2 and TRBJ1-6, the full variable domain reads EPEVTQTPSHQVTQMGQEVILRCVPISNHLYFYWYRQILGQKVEFLVSFYNNEISEKSEIFDDQFSVERPDGSNFTLKIRSTKLEDSAMYFCASNGPGQGSPLHFGNGTRLTVT.

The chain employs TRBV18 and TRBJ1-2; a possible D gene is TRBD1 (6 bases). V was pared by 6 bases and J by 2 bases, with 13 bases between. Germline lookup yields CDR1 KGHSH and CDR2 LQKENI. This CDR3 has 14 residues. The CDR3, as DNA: TGTGCCAGCTCTCCCACTGACAGGAACTATGGCTACACCTTC. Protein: CASSPTDRNYGYTF.

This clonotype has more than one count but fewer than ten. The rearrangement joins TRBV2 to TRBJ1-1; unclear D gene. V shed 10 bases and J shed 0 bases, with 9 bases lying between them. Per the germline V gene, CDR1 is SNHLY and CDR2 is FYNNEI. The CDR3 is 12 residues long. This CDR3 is CATTTMNTEAFF. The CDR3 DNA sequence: TGTGCCACTACAACCATGAACACTGAAGCTTTCTTT.

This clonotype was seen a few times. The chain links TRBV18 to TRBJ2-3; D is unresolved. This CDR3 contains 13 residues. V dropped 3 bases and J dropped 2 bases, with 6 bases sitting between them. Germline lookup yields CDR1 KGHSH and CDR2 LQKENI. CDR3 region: CASSPPATDTQYF. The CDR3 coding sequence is TGTGCCAGCTCACCCCCAGCCACAGATACGCAGTATTTT.

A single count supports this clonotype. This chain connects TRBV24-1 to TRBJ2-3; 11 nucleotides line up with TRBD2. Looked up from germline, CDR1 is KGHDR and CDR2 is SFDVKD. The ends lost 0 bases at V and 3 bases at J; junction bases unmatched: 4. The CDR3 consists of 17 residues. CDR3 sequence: CATSDLMPSGRTDTQYF. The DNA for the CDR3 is TGTGCCACCAGTGATTTGATGCCTAGCGGGAGGACAGATACGCAGTATTTT.

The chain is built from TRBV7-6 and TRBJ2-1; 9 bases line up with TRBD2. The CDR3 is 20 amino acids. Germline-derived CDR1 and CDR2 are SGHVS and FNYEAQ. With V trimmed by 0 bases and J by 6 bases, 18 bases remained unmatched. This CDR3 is CASSLARGTSLSLGANEQFF. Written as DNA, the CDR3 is TGTGCCAGCAGCTTAGCGCGCGGGACTAGCTTAAGTCTTGGGGCCAATGAGCAGTTCTTC.

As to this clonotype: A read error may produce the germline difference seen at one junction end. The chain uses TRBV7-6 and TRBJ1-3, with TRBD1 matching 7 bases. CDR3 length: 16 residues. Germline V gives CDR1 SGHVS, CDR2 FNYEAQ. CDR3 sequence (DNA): TGTGCCAGCAGCAAGCAGGGGACAGCCTCTCGAAACACCATATATTTT. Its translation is CASSKQGTASRNTIYF.